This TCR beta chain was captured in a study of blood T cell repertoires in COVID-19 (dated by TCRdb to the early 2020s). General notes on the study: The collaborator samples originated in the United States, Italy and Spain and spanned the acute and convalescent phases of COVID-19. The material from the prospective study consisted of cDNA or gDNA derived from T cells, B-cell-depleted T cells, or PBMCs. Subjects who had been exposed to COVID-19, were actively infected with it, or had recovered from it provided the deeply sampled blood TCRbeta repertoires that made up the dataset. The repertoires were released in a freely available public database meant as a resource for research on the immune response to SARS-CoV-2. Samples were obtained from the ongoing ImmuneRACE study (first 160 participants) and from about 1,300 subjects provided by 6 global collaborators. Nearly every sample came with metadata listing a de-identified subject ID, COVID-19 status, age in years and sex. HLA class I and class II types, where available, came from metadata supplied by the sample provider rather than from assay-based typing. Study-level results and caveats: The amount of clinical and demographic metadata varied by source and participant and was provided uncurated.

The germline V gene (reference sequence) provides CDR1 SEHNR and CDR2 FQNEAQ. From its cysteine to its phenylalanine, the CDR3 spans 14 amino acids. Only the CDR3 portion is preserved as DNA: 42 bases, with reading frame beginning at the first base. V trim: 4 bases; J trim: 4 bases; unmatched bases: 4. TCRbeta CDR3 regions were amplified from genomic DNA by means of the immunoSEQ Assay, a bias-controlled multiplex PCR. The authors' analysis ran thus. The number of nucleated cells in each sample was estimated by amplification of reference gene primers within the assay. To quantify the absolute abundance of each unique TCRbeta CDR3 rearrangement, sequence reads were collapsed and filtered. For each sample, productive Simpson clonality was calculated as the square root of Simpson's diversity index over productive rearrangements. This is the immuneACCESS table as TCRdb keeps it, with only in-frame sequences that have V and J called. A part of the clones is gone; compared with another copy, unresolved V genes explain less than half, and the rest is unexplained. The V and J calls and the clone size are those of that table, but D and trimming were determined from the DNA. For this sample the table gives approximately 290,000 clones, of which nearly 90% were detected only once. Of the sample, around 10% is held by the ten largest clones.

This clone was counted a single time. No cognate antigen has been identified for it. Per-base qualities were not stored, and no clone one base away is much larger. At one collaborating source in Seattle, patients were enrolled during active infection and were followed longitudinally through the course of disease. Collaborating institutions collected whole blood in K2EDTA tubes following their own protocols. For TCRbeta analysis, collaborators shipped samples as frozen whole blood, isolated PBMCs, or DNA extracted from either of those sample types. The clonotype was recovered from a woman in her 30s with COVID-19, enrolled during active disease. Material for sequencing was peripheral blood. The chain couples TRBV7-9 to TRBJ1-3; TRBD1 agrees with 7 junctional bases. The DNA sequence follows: TGTGCCAGCAGCTCAAGGGGGCCCGGAAACACCATATATTTT. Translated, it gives CASSSRGPGNTIYF.